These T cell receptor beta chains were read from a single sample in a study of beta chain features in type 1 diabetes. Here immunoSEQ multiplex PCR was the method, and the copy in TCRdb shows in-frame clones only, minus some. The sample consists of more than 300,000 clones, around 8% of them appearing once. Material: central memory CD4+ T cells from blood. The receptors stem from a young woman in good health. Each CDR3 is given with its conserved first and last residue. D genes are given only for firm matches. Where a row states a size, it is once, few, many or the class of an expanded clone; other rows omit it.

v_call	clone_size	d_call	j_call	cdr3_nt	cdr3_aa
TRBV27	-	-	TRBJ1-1	TGTGCCAGCAGCCGTAACGGACACGACACTGAAGCTTTCTTT	CASSRNGHDTEAFF
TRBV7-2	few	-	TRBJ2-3	TGTGCCAGCAGGTGGAGGGTTAGCACAGATACGCAGTATTTT	CASRWRVSTDTQYF
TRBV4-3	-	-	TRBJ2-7	TGCGCCAGCAGCCAAGGAACAATGAGCTCCTACGAGCAGTACTTC	CASSQGTMSSYEQYF
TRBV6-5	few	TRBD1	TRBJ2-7	TGTGCCAGCAGTTACTCCGGGACAGGGGTCGAGCAGTACTTC	CASSYSGTGVEQYF
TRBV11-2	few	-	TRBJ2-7	TGTGCCAGCAGCCCATATTACACAGGCCTTGCGCAGTACTTC	CASSPYYTGLAQYF
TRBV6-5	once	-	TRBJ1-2	TGTGCCAGCAGTTCGGTCACCAACTATGGCTACACCTTC	CASSSVTNYGYTF
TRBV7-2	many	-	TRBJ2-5	TGTGCCAGCAGCCCTACACAAACCGAAGAGACCCAGTACTTC	CASSPTQTEETQYF
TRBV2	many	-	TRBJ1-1	TGTGCCAGCAGGACGGGGCATACAGGAAGCACTGAAGCTTTCTTT	CASRTGHTGSTEAFF
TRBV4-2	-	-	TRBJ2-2	TGTGCCAGCAGCCAAGTGCAACTAGCAGGCGCCGGGGAGCTGTTTTTT	CASSQVQLAGAGELFF
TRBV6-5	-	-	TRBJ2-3	TGTGCCAGCAGAGCCCCAACAGGGGAGGGTACGCAGTATTTT	CASRAPTGEGTQYF
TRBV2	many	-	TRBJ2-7	TGTGCCAGCGGAGCGGACAGATCCTACGAGCAGTACTTC	CASGADRSYEQYF
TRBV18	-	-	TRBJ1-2	TGTGCCAGCTCACCCGTTGTCGGGCAGGGTAGCGTCTATGGCTACACCTTC	CASSPVVGQGSVYGYTF
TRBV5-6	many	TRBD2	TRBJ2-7	TGTGCCAGCAGCCGACTAGCGGTGTACGAGCAGTACTTC	CASSRLAVYEQYF
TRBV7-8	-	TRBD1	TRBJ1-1	TGTGCCAGCAGCTTCGATTGGGACAGGGGAGGTGCGAACACTGAAGCTTTCTTT	CASSFDWDRGGANTEAFF
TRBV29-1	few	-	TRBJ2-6	TGCAGAATGGGAACTGGGGCCAACGTCCTGACTTTC	CRMGTGANVLTF
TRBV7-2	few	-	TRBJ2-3	TGTGCCAGCAGCTTAGCGGGAGTTGTAGATACGCAGTATTTT	CASSLAGVVDTQYF
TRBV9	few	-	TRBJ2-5	TGTGCCAGCAGTCTCACCCCGGCTAGCGAGACCCAGTACTTC	CASSLTPASETQYF
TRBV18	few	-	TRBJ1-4	TGTGCCAGCTCACCCCTCGGCCGCTCTAATGAAAAACTGTTTTTT	CASSPLGRSNEKLFF